This paragraph reports one T cell receptor (beta chain). The germline V gene encodes CDR1 MNHEY and CDR2 SMNVEV (reference sequence). The length of the CDR3 is 12 residues. Trimming stripped 6 bases from V and 4 bases from J, with 6 bases between. The protocol was immunoSEQ multiplex PCR, while the TCRdb copy is restricted to in-frame clones and leaves out a portion. This sample yields almost 300,000 clones, of which around nine tenths are seen a single time; 1.3% belongs to the top ten. The data were taken from a study of blood T cell repertoires in COVID-19. Study-level information: Acute and convalescent COVID-19 samples came from the United States, Italy and Spain. The analysed material was cDNA or gDNA that came from T cells, B-cell-depleted T cells, or PBMCs.

This sequence originates from a man in his 70s with acute or convalescent COVID-19. Material for sequencing was peripheral blood. This chain links TRBV27 with TRBJ1-4, with D hard to call. The CDR3 DNA reads as TGTGCCAGCAGCCAACTTAATGAAAAACTGTTTTTT. Amino acid sequence: CASSQLNEKLFF.